The TCR beta chain described here comes from a study of blood T cell repertoires in COVID-19. Study in general: Sources were T cells, B-cell-depleted T cells, or PBMCs; the material itself was cDNA or gDNA.

Self-reported history from a screening survey and questionnaire set each donor's cohort. Per the authors' pipeline: Reference gene primer amplification in the assay estimated nucleated cell counts. Measured with immunoSEQ multiplex PCR; TCRdb has only the in-frame clones, and not every one. That table gives V, J and clone size, and the DNA gave D and trimming. The sample lists just over 350,000 clones, roughly 87% occurring once. Sequenced material: PBMCs or T cells enriched from blood (not recorded which). The receptor's source is a woman younger than 45 who had recovered from COVID-19.

The CDR3 region has the DNA TGCAGCGTTTCAGACGGACAGGGTTCCGGCTACACCTTC. It is translated as CSVSDGQGSGYTF. The chain links TRBV29-1 to TRBJ1-2; 8 bases align to TRBD1. Germline V lookup: CDR1 SQVTM, CDR2 ANQGSEA. The J segment lost 8 bases and the V segment lost 5 bases, leaving 10 bases of the junction unmatched. The CDR3 loop spans 13 amino acids.